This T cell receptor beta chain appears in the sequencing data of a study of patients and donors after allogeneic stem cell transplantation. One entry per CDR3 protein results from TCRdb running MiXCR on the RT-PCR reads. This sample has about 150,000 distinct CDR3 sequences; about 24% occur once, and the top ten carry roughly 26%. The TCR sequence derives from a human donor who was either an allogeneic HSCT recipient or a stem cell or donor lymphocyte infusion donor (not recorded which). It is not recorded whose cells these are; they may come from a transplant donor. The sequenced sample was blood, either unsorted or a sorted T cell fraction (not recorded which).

CDR3 region: CASTLLVPMNTEAFF. CDR3 in DNA: TGTGCCAGCACTTTGCTGGTGCCGATGAACACTGAAGCTTTCTTT. The chain links TRBV5-6 to TRBJ1-1; D remains unclear. Germline V gives CDR1 SGHDT, CDR2 YYEEEE. V gave up 6 bases and J gave up 0 bases, with 15 bases separating them. This CDR3 region has 15 residues.